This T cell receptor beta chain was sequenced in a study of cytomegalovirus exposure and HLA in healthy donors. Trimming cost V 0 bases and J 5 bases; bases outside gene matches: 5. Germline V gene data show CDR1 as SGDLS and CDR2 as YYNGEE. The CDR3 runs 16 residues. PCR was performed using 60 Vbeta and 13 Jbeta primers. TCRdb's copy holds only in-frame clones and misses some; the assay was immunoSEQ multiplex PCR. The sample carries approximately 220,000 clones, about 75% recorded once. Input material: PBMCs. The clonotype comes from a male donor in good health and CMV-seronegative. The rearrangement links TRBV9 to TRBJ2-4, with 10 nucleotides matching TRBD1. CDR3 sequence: CASSVGTGGGQNIQYF. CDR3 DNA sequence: TGTGCCAGCAGCGTAGGGACAGGGGGGGGCCAAAACATTCAGTACTTC.